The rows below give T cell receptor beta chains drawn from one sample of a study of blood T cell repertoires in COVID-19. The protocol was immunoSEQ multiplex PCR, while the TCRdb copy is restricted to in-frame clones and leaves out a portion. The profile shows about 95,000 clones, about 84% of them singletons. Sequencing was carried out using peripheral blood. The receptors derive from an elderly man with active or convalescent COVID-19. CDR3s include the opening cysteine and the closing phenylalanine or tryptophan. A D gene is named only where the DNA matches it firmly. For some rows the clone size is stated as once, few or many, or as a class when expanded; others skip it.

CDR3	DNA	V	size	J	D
CASSLLTSLGYTF	TGTGCCAGCAGTCTCCTGACAAGCCTAGGCTACACCTTC	TRBV28	.	TRBJ1-2	.
CASTSSRRGIGGANVLTF	TGTGCCAGCACCTCTTCGCGCAGGGGGATAGGTGGGGCCAACGTCCTGACTTTC	TRBV7-9	.	TRBJ2-6	TRBD1
CASSIGTGTYEQYF	TGTGCCAGTAGTATAGGGACAGGGACCTACGAGCAGTACTTC	TRBV19	many	TRBJ2-7	TRBD1
CAWTPGLGYGYTF	TGTGCCTGGACCCCAGGACTCGGCTATGGCTACACCTTC	TRBV30	.	TRBJ1-2	.
CARSGGGSPLHF	TGTGCCAGGTCAGGGGGCGGTTCACCCCTCCACTTT	TRBV12-3/TRBV12-4	.	TRBJ1-6	TRBD1
CASSPGQINEKLFF	TGCGCCAGCAGCCCGGGACAGATTAATGAGAAACTGTTTTTT	TRBV4-3	.	TRBJ1-4	TRBD1
CASSGLRGSGGRGETQYF	TGTGCCAGCAGTGGGCTACGGGGCTCGGGGGGGCGAGGAGAGACCCAGTACTTC	TRBV6-2/TRBV6-3	.	TRBJ2-5	TRBD2
CASSEARFLAVEKLFF	TGTGCCAGCAGTGAAGCGCGGTTTTTGGCCGTTGAAAAACTGTTTTTT	TRBV6-1	.	TRBJ1-4	.
CASSGSGTGDFNQPQHF	TGTGCCAGCAGTGGATCCGGGACAGGGGATTTTAATCAGCCCCAGCATTTT	TRBV2	.	TRBJ1-5	TRBD1
CASKTSGGAREQFF	TGTGCCAGCAAGACTAGCGGGGGGGCCCGAGAGCAGTTCTTC	TRBV6-4	.	TRBJ2-1	TRBD2
CASSSQGGDTQYF	TGTGCCAGCAGCTCCCAGGGAGGGGATACGCAGTATTTT	TRBV5-4	.	TRBJ2-3	TRBD2
CASSEAGSTDTQYF	TGTGCCAGCAGTGAGGCAGGGAGCACAGATACGCAGTATTTT	TRBV11-2	.	TRBJ2-3	.
CSASHRGGRADTQYF	TGCAGTGCTAGTCACCGGGGGGGCAGGGCAGATACGCAGTATTTT	TRBV20-1	.	TRBJ2-3	TRBD2
CASSLVGPGMGNQPQHF	TGCGCCAGCAGCTTGGTGGGGCCAGGGATGGGCAATCAGCCCCAGCATTTT	TRBV5-1	.	TRBJ1-5	.
CASSYETGGDFGANVLTF	TGTGCCAGCAGCTATGAAACAGGGGGCGATTTTGGGGCCAACGTCCTGACTTTC	TRBV5-6	.	TRBJ2-6	TRBD1
CASSLEDRIGSQHF	TGTGCCAGCAGCTTGGAGGACAGAATAGGGTCCCAGCATTTT	TRBV7-8	.	TRBJ1-5	.
CASSLKQNRDARGGPKNIQYF	TGCGCCAGCAGCCTAAAACAAAACCGGGACGCACGAGGGGGCCCTAAAAACATTCAGTACTTC	TRBV5-1	.	TRBJ2-4	TRBD1
CASSSGDYGYTF	TGTGCCAGCAGTTCAGGGGACTATGGCTACACCTTC	TRBV2	.	TRBJ1-2	.
CASSLRTGGNTEAFF	TGTGCCAGCAGCCTTAGGACAGGGGGAAACACTGAAGCTTTCTTT	TRBV5-6	once	TRBJ1-1	TRBD1
CATSRDYNQPQHF	TGTGCCACCAGCAGAGATTACAATCAGCCCCAGCATTTT	TRBV15	.	TRBJ1-5	.
CASSGLAGEPTSTDTQYF	TGTGCCAGCAGCGGTCTAGCGGGGGAGCCGACTAGCACAGATACGCAGTATTTT	TRBV7-2	.	TRBJ2-3	TRBD2
CASSLTGGGDQPQHF	TGTGCCAGCAGCTTGACAGGGGGAGGGGATCAGCCCCAGCATTTT	TRBV5-5	.	TRBJ1-5	TRBD1
CASSVGQGKGNTEAFF	TGTGCCAGCAGCGTCGGACAGGGTAAAGGGAACACTGAAGCTTTCTTT	TRBV9	once	TRBJ1-1	TRBD1
CAWSGGSSSYEQYF	TGTGCCTGGAGTGGGGGCTCTAGCTCCTACGAGCAGTACTTC	TRBV30	.	TRBJ2-7	.
CASSSDRGRYEQYF	TGTGCCAGCAGTTCGGACAGGGGGCGATACGAGCAGTACTTC	TRBV28	.	TRBJ2-7	TRBD1
CAWRTSGGILAKNIQYF	TGTGCCTGGAGGACTAGCGGGGGGATTTTAGCCAAAAACATTCAGTACTTC	TRBV30	.	TRBJ2-4	TRBD2
CASSQYQGQAEQYF	TGTGCCAGCAGCCAATACCAGGGGCAGGCCGAGCAGTACTTC	TRBV3-1/TRBV3-2	.	TRBJ2-7	.
CASSSGTGSLNEQFF	TGTGCCAGCAGTTCCGGGACAGGGAGTTTGAATGAGCAGTTCTTC	TRBV6-5	.	TRBJ2-1	TRBD1
CASSSSADLNNEQFF	TGTGCCAGCAGCAGTAGCGCGGACCTAAACAATGAGCAGTTCTTC	TRBV11-1	.	TRBJ2-1	.
CASSQGRHSYGYTF	TGTGCCAGCAGCCAAGGTCGGCACAGCTATGGCTACACCTTC	TRBV14	.	TRBJ1-2	.
CAWSGTLGNTIYF	TGTGCCTGGAGCGGGACACTGGGAAACACCATATATTTT	TRBV30	.	TRBJ1-3	.
CASSQDLRAGTQYF	TGCGCCAGCAGCCAAGACCTCCGAGCAGGGACCCAGTACTTC	TRBV4-3	.	TRBJ2-5	.
CASSQEDIINQPQHF	TGCGCCAGCAGCCAAGAGGACATAATCAACCAGCCCCAGCATTTT	TRBV4-1	few	TRBJ1-5	.
CAWRHRLAGTLETQYF	TGTGCCTGGAGGCATCGACTAGCGGGGACGTTAGAGACCCAGTACTTC	TRBV30	.	TRBJ2-5	TRBD2
CASSPGTGEYNEQFF	TGTGCCAGCAGTCCTGGGACAGGAGAATACAATGAGCAGTTCTTC	TRBV6-5	.	TRBJ2-1	TRBD1
CASSQGGSGTDTQYF	TGTGCCAGCAGCCAAGGAGGTTCGGGCACAGATACGCAGTATTTT	TRBV3-1/TRBV3-2	.	TRBJ2-3	.
CSVEDSGTPANNEQFF	TGCAGCGTTGAAGATTCGGGGACACCAGCGAACAATGAGCAGTTCTTC	TRBV29-1	.	TRBJ2-1	.
CASLTGKGYYEQYF	TGTGCCAGCTTGACAGGGAAGGGGTACTACGAGCAGTACTTC	TRBV2	.	TRBJ2-7	TRBD1
CATSRDQAQETQYF	TGTGCCACCAGCAGAGATCAAGCTCAAGAGACCCAGTACTTC	TRBV15	.	TRBJ2-5	.
CASYARAETQYF	TGCGCCAGCTATGCTAGAGCGGAGACCCAGTACTTC	TRBV5-1	.	TRBJ2-5	.
CASSYSEGAEKLFF	TGTGCCAGCAGTTACTCGGAGGGAGCCGAAAAACTGTTTTTT	TRBV6-5	.	TRBJ1-4	.